This passage covers 10 T cell receptor beta chains from one sample sequenced in a study of blood T cell repertoires in COVID-19. Profiling relied on immunoSEQ multiplex PCR, and the TCRdb table lists in-frame clones only, not all of them. Here the sample spans 100,000 or so clones, about four fifths being singletons. The sample consisted of peripheral blood. The receptors here all came from a man aged 40-49 years with active or convalescent COVID-19.

The J gene is TRBJ2-1, the V gene TRBV15, with TRBD2 identical over 8 bases. Per germline, CDR1 LNHNV and CDR2 YYDKDF (reference sequence). The J segment lost 7 bases and the V segment lost 0 bases, leaving 8 bases of the junction unmatched. CDR3 length equals 16 residues. In nucleotides, the CDR3 is TGTGCCACCAGCAGAGATTCGGGGGGGATAAGTAATGAGCAGTTCTTC. As protein: CATSRDSGGISNEQFF.

CDR3 in DNA: TGTGCCATCAATAGCTACCCGGAGAACACTGAAGCTTTCTTT. Translation: CAINSYPENTEAFF. The chain joins TRBV10-3 to TRBJ1-1; D uncertain. The V and J ends lost 7 bases and 1 base respectively, with 13 bases between them. The CDR3 extends over 14 amino acids. Germline-derived CDR1 and CDR2 are ENHRY and SYGVKD.

The chain couples TRBV7-2 to TRBJ1-4, with 12 bases identical to TRBD1. The V segment lost 5 bases and the J segment 9 bases; nucleotides outside the gene matches: 13. The CDR3 contains 17 residues. Per the germline V gene, CDR1 is SGHTA and CDR2 is FQGNSA. The CDR3 here is CASSARGTGGVQQKLFF. CDR3 DNA: TGTGCCAGCAGCGCGCGTGGGACAGGGGGCGTTCAACAAAAACTGTTTTTT.

The V call is TRBV7-2, the J call TRBJ2-3; TRBD1 matches at 7 bases. Germline CDR1 is SGHTA and CDR2 is FQGNSA. V shed 3 bases, J shed 5 bases, and the junction held 11 bases outside the gene matches. The CDR3 has 16 residues. DNA for the CDR3: TGTGCCAGCAGCTTGGGACCGGGACAGCCAGGAGATACGCAGTATTTT. Its protein product is CASSLGPGQPGDTQYF.

This clone has only a few counts. The V call is TRBV7-2, the J call TRBJ2-5, with D possibly matching TRBD1 (5 bases). CDR3 length equals 13 residues. Trimming removed 3 bases from V and 7 bases from J, with 12 bases in between. Germline CDR1 SGHTA, CDR2 FQGNSA. CDR3 residues: CASSLVAQGTQYF. CDR3 coding DNA: TGTGCCAGCAGCTTGGTCGCGCAGGGGACCCAGTACTTC. The complete variable domain, with remaining parts taken from reference TRBV7-2 and TRBJ2-5, reads GAGVSQSPSNKVTEKGKDVELRCDPISGHTALYWYRQSLGQGLEFLIYFQGNSAPDKSGLPSDRFSAERTGGSVSTLTIQRTQQEDSAVYLCASSLVAQGTQYFGPGTRLLVL.

This clone occurred a few times. The rearrangement links TRBV11-1 to TRBJ2-7; a weak D match, TRBD2 (6 bases). The CDR3 consists of 15 residues. V lost 7 bases and J lost 2, with 18 bases in between. Germline CDR1 reads SGHAT; CDR2 reads FQDESV (reference sequence). CDR3 bases: TGTGCCAGCACCCAAGGGCGCGGGGCCACCTACGAGCAGTACTTC. Residues: CASTQGRGATYEQYF.

The rearrangement links TRBV6-5 to TRBJ2-7, with 13 positions matching TRBD2. V lost 6 bases, J lost 6 bases, and 5 bases stayed unmatched. The germline gives CDR1 MNHEY, CDR2 SVGAGI. There are 14 residues in the CDR3. CDR3 in amino acids: CASSTSGRGSEQYF. CDR3 in DNA: TGTGCCAGCAGCACTAGCGGGAGGGGGTCCGAGCAGTACTTC.

The chain joins TRBV2 to TRBJ1-2, with D unclear. With 8 bases removed from V and 11 bases from J, the gap between germline ends came to 12 bases. CDR1 SNHLY and CDR2 FYNNEI come from the germline V gene. There are 10 residues in the CDR3. The CDR3 DNA sequence: TGTGCCAGCTCTCTATCGAGTTACACCTTC. It yields the protein CASSLSSYTF.

This chain links TRBV11-3 with TRBJ2-1, with 7 positions matching TRBD2. CDR1 and CDR2 from the germline V gene are SGHNT and YENEEA. This CDR3 comprises 14 residues. Trimming at V came to 8 bases and at J to 1 base, leaving 5 bases not matched to a gene. In DNA form, the CDR3 reads TGTGCCAGCGGACCGGGGGGTTCCTACAATGAGCAGTTCTTC. As protein: CASGPGGSYNEQFF.

The chain has TRBV7-9 and TRBJ2-2; 10 positions match TRBD1. The CDR3 loop spans 15 amino acids. Trimming at V came to 5 bases and at J to 4 bases, leaving 4 bases not matched to a gene. The germline V gene has CDR1 SEHNR and CDR2 FQNEAQ (reference sequence). As DNA, the CDR3 is TGTGCCAGCAGCACCGGGACAGGGGTCACCGGGGAGCTGTTTTTT. It specifies CASSTGTGVTGELFF.